This T cell receptor (beta chain) was captured in a study of molecular identifiers for immune sequencing clone quantification. Findings and caveats of the study: Over 97% of effector molecules, but under 1% in naive cells, were held by clones with more than 20 RNA copies. Among some 990,000 naive cells, as was reported, spiked Jurkat TCR RNA from one cell was detectable.

Libraries used 20,000 to 1,000,000 sorted naive CD8 T cells and 10%, 30% or 50% RNA input. The CDR3 runs 12 residues. With 10 bases removed from V and 3 bases from J, the gap between germline ends came to 13 bases. Germline CDR1 is SNHLY and CDR2 is FYNNEI. With regard to this clonotype: What it binds is not known.

As previously described, bulk TCR libraries were made using listed TCR primers. TCRdb redid the calling of the PCR reads with MiXCR, one entry per CDR3 protein. The table lists 60,000 to 70,000 distinct CDR3 sequences, under 20% of them singletons. The chain employs TRBV2 and TRBJ2-7; the D gene could be TRBD1 or TRBD2 (5 bases each). The sequencing sample was made of naive CD8+ T cells from blood, with Jurkat cell RNA spiked in. The subset was: FACS-sorted CD8+CD4-CCR7+CD45RA+ naive T cells. This receptor was taken from a human donor in good health. Some libraries in this study had Jurkat cell RNA spiked in. CDR3 region: CATAGAYYEQYF. CDR3 DNA sequence: TGTGCCACCGCCGGGGCCTACTACGAGCAGTACTTC.